A selection of T cell receptor beta chains follows, all from one sample in a study of cytomegalovirus exposure and HLA in healthy donors. This table comes from immunoSEQ multiplex PCR, and its TCRdb copy is limited to in-frame clones, with some not included. Of 130,000 or so clones listed, approximately 82% are singletons. The sequencing sample was made of PBMCs. The receptors were gathered from a woman aged 18-29 years in good health and CMV-seropositive. CDR3s leave out the opening cysteine and the closing phenylalanine or tryptophan. Each record gives: D gene, V gene, J gene, CDR3 protein. A D gene is named only where the DNA matches it firmly.

.	TRBV5-1	TRBJ1-3	ASSLGSSGNTIY
.	TRBV10-1	TRBJ2-2	ASSKVKTGNTGELF
TRBD1	TRBV27	TRBJ2-5	ASTGTAGTQY
TRBD2	TRBV9	TRBJ2-3	ASSVFAGGATDTQY
.	TRBV30	TRBJ1-3	AWSRDWDTIY
.	TRBV9	TRBJ2-3	ASSVVGGDKNTQY
TRBD1	TRBV25-1	TRBJ2-7	ASSDKPGQGHFRYEQY
.	TRBV7-9	TRBJ2-4	ASSDTFKNIQY
.	TRBV7-9	TRBJ1-2	ASSFSSRRHLYGYT
.	TRBV25-1	TRBJ2-7	ASSDQDRTYSYEQY
TRBD1	TRBV18	TRBJ1-1	ASSRDSMNTEAF